The 23 T cell receptor beta chains in this list originate from one sample, sequenced in a study of T cell changes during pregnancy in multiple sclerosis. Some clones are missing from TCRdb's copy, which holds only in-frame ones; the method was immunoSEQ multiplex PCR. The sample yields fewer than 85,000 clones, roughly 92% seen once. The material sequenced was peripheral blood, taken in the third trimester of pregnancy. The source of these receptors is a female donor in good health, enrolled as a control in a pregnancy study.

The V gene is TRBV19, the J gene TRBJ1-2, with D hard to call. Germline V CDR1 and CDR2: LNHDA, SQIVND (reference sequence). V dropped 5 bases and J dropped 8 bases, with 12 bases sitting between them. The CDR3 has 12 amino acids. As DNA, the CDR3 is TGTGCCAGTAGTGTGTCAGAGGCAGGCTACACCTTC. Its protein product is CASSVSEAGYTF.

This sequence joins TRBV4-3 and TRBJ2-1; 8 positions match TRBD2. V was clipped by 1 base and J by 2 bases; unmatched bases: 1. The germline V gene encodes CDR1 LGHNA and CDR2 YSLEER. This CDR3 region has 15 residues. The CDR3 loop reads CASSQAGGPYNEQFF. DNA of the CDR3: TGCGCCAGCAGCCAAGCGGGAGGGCCCTACAATGAGCAGTTCTTC.

J is TRBJ2-7 and V is TRBV30, with D possibly matching TRBD2 (6 bases). CDR3 size: 16 residues. Trimming cost V 5 bases and J 2 bases, with 22 bases left between them. Germline CDR1 and CDR2: GTSNPN and SVGIG (reference sequence). The CDR3 DNA reads TGTGCCTGGCTCTTCCGGGACGGGCGCGGGACCTACGAGCAGTACTTC. Amino acids: CAWLFRDGRGTYEQYF.

V is TRBV29-1 and J is TRBJ1-2, with 7 bases identical to TRBD1. The CDR3 contains 12 residues. Unmatched junction bases numbered 7, after V lost 4 bases and J lost 8 bases. Looked up from germline, CDR1 is SQVTM and CDR2 is ANQGSEA. The CDR3 loop reads CSVAKTGDGYTF. In DNA, the CDR3 is TGCAGCGTTGCCAAAACAGGGGACGGCTACACCTTC.

This clone was seen a single time. The V call is TRBV4-3, the J call TRBJ2-1; 10 bases match TRBD1. Germline CDR1 and CDR2: LGHNA and YSLEER. This CDR3 is built from 15 residues. With 4 bases clipped from V and 7 bases from J, the junction kept 7 bases outside the gene matches. In nucleotides, the CDR3 is TGCGCCAGCAGCCTCGGGGGACAGGGGTGGAATGAGCAGTTCTTC. Amino acids: CASSLGGQGWNEQFF.

The rearrangement links TRBV6-6 to TRBJ2-5, with 10 bases aligning to TRBD2. Germline CDR1 and CDR2: MNHNY and SVGAGI (reference sequence). The CDR3 contains 16 residues. After removal of 2 bases from V and 5 bases from J, the junction contained 8 bases not matched to a gene. For the CDR3, the DNA is TGTGCCAGCAGTTACAGGGAGCGGGGGGGCTGGGAGACCCAGTACTTC. Translated: CASSYRERGGWETQYF.

The V gene is TRBV5-1, the J gene TRBJ1-2, with 10 bases lining up with TRBD1. V trimming: 5 bases; J trimming: 5 bases; junction bases outside the gene matches: 6. The CDR3 has 14 amino acids. CDR1 and CDR2 from the germline V gene are SGHRS and YFSETQ. The CDR3 DNA sequence: TGCGCCAGCAGACAGACAGGGGGCGGATATGGCTACACCTTC. Translated: CASRQTGGGYGYTF.

The chain employs TRBV7-8 and TRBJ2-3; no firm D call. V dropped 1 base and J dropped 6 bases, with 14 bases sitting between them. The length of the CDR3 is 15 residues. Germline CDR1 SGHVS, CDR2 FQNEAQ. CDR3 loop: CASSLGASLRDTQYF. The CDR3 nucleotides are TGTGCCAGCAGCTTAGGGGCTTCACTTCGGGATACGCAGTATTTT.

V and J are TRBV7-6 and TRBJ1-1; the match to TRBD1 covers 8 bases. There are 17 residues in the CDR3. From germline, CDR1 is SGHVS and CDR2 FNYEAQ. V was pared by 3 bases and J by 1 base, with 10 bases of the junction left unmatched. CDR3 bases: TGTGCCAGCAGCTTCCTACCGGGACAGGATTCGAACACTGAAGCTTTCTTT. Its protein product is CASSFLPGQDSNTEAFF.

J is TRBJ2-1 and V is TRBV30; D might be TRBD1 (6 bases). Trimming removed 3 bases from V and 2 bases from J, with 20 bases in between. Germline V gene sequence: CDR1 GTSNPN, CDR2 SVGIG (reference sequence). The CDR3 is 17 amino acids. CDR3 region: CAWRRPQGNLPYNEQFF. The CDR3 region has the DNA TGTGCCTGGAGGCGCCCCCAGGGGAACCTCCCCTACAATGAGCAGTTCTTC.

This chain joins TRBV4-1 and TRBJ2-5; 8 bases are shared with TRBD1. The DNA end lines up better with TRBJ2-7; the J call may be wrong. Germline CDR1 is MGHRA and CDR2 is YSYEKL. The CDR3 loop spans 17 amino acids. CDR3 amino acids: CASSQGGQGRGSYEQYF. In nucleotides, the CDR3 is TGCGCCAGCAGCCAAGGTGGACAGGGACGAGGGTCCTACGAGCAGTACTTC.

The CDR3 spells CASSLAWERQFF. The CDR3, as DNA: TGTGCCAGCAGCTTAGCGTGGGAGAGGCAGTTCTTC. The V and J genes are TRBV7-9 and TRBJ2-1; maybe TRBD2 (5 bases). The CDR3 covers 12 residues. Germline CDR1 reads SEHNR; CDR2 reads FQNEAQ (reference sequence). V shed 0 bases and J shed 12 bases, with 9 bases lying between them.

The CDR3 coding sequence is TGCGCCAGCAGCCCCACCCCACCGGGATCAAGCACAGATACGCAGTATTTT. It yields the protein CASSPTPPGSSTDTQYF. The genes are TRBV4-1 and TRBJ2-3, with D maybe TRBD2 (5 bases). CDR1 is MGHRA and CDR2 is YSYEKL in the germline V gene. CDR3 length equals 17 residues. V was trimmed by 4 bases and J by 0 bases, leaving 17 bases between them.

The chain joins TRBV7-2 to TRBJ1-1; tentative D call: TRBD1 (6 bases). The CDR3 spans 15 residues. Trimming pared 1 base from V and 2 bases from J, leaving 11 bases between. From germline, CDR1 is SGHTA and CDR2 FQGNSA. The CDR3 bases are TGTGCCAGCAGCTTAGTCGCGGGGGCAAACACTGAAGCTTTCTTT. Translating it yields CASSLVAGANTEAFF.

This sequence joins TRBV11-2 and TRBJ2-1, with TRBD2 matching 13 bases. Germline CDR1 reads SGHAT; CDR2 reads FQNNGV. This CDR3 has 17 amino acids. Unmatched junction bases numbered 5, after V lost 3 bases and J lost 3 bases. DNA for the CDR3: TGTGCCAGCAGCTTTCGACTAGCGGGGGGAAGCTACAATGAGCAGTTCTTC. Translation gives CASSFRLAGGSYNEQFF.

This rearrangement joins TRBV27 to TRBJ2-7, with TRBD2 matching 10 bases. Germline V gene lookup returns CDR1 MNHEY and CDR2 SMNVEV (reference sequence). The CDR3 consists of 16 residues. With V trimmed by 2 bases and J by 3 bases, 7 bases remained unmatched. The CDR3 DNA follows: TGTGCCAGCAGTTTAACTGCTAGCGGGGGATACTACGAGCAGTACTTC. Its protein is CASSLTASGGYYEQYF.

This clone was picked up one time. This chain links TRBV2 with TRBJ1-1; D call uncertain. V lost 4 bases and J lost 3, with 9 bases in between. The CDR3 spans 13 residues. CDR1 and CDR2 from the germline V gene are SNHLY and FYNNEI. CDR3 nucleotide sequence: TGTGCCAGCAGTGTCAGAGAGGACACTGAAGCTTTCTTT. Amino acid sequence: CASSVREDTEAFF.

The chain has TRBV5-1 and TRBJ2-3; a weak D match, TRBD2 (6 bases). Deletions cut 4 bases from V and 4 bases from J, with 19 bases between. The length of the CDR3 is 16 residues. Germline-derived CDR1 and CDR2 are SGHRS and YFSETQ. CDR3 loop: CASSMTGTSGSDTQYF. The CDR3 coding sequence is TGCGCCAGCAGCATGACCGGGACTTCAGGATCAGATACGCAGTATTTT.

The DNA of the CDR3 is TGTGCCAGCAGCAAGGCAGCGACTAACTATGGCTACACCTTC. Translated, it gives CASSKAATNYGYTF. V is TRBV7-9 and J is TRBJ1-2; the D is unclear. Germline assignment: CDR1 SEHNR and CDR2 FQNEAQ (reference sequence). This CDR3 spans 14 amino acids. Trimming cost V 5 bases and J 0 bases, with 10 bases left between them. The full variable domain, completed using reference TRBV7-9 and TRBJ1-2, is DTGVSQNPRHKITKRGQNVTFRCDPISEHNRLYWYRQTLGQGPEFLTYFQNEAQLEKSRLLSDRFSAERPKGSFSTLEIQRTEQGDSAMYLCASSKAATNYGYTFGSGTRLTVV.

In this sample, this clone turned up once. The J gene is TRBJ2-2, the V gene TRBV5-6; 7 positions match TRBD2. Germline loops: CDR1 SGHDT, CDR2 YYEEEE. CDR3 length: 12 amino acids. Germline trimming cut 6 bases from V and 7 bases from J; bases unmatched to any gene: 3. CDR3 protein: CASTPSGGELFF. The DNA for the CDR3 is TGTGCCAGCACTCCTAGCGGCGGGGAGCTGTTTTTT.

The chain joins TRBV6-4 to TRBJ2-3; TRBD2 matches 7 bases. The germline gives CDR1 MRHNA, CDR2 SNTAGT. Losses at the gene ends were 0 bases for V and 1 base for J; bases not matched to a gene: 1. This CDR3 comprises 15 residues. The CDR3 sequence: CASSDSLAGTDTQYF. CDR3 sequence (DNA): TGTGCCAGCAGTGACTCGCTAGCGGGCACAGATACGCAGTATTTT.

The chain has TRBV5-1 and TRBJ2-5; D remains unclear. The CDR3 totals 16 residues. Germline lookup yields CDR1 SGHRS and CDR2 YFSETQ. With 3 bases removed from V and 2 bases from J, the gap between germline ends came to 17 bases. The CDR3 is CASSSRSPGYQETQYF. CDR3 nucleotide sequence: TGCGCCAGCAGCTCCCGATCCCCAGGCTATCAAGAGACCCAGTACTTC. Filled out from reference TRBV5-1 and TRBJ2-5, the complete variable domain reads KAGVTQTPRYLIKTRGQQVTLSCSPISGHRSVSWYQQTPGQGLQFLFEYFSETQRNKGNFPGRFSGRQFSNSRSEMNVSTLELGDSALYLCASSSRSPGYQETQYFGPGTRLLVL.

The CDR3 DNA reads as TGTGCCAGCAGTTACAACACACCAGGGAGGGATGGGGAGCAGTACTTC. It encodes CASSYNTPGRDGEQYF. The gene calls are TRBV5-4 and TRBJ2-7; 7 bases agree with TRBD2. CDR1 is SGHNT, CDR2 YYREEE, per germline (reference sequence). The CDR3 is made up of 16 amino acids. V lost 5 bases to trimming and J lost 7 bases; unmatched junction nucleotides: 18.